Presented here are 14 T cell receptor beta chains from one specimen sequenced in a study of blood T cell repertoires in COVID-19. Generated by immunoSEQ multiplex PCR, the TCRdb table keeps only in-frame clones and is missing some. The table includes 210,000 or so clones, more than 70% detected once. Input material: PBMCs or T cells enriched from blood (not recorded which). The receptors originated from a woman aged 40 to 50 with acute COVID-19.

This clone was recorded a few times. V is TRBV28 and J is TRBJ1-2; D is unclear. The ends were cut back, 5 bases at V and 2 bases at J, with 9 bases in the middle. The CDR3 has 13 residues. Germline V gene sequence: CDR1 MDHEN, CDR2 SYDVKM. CDR3 region: CASSVQQNYGYTF. CDR3 nucleotide sequence: TGTGCCAGCAGTGTACAGCAAAACTATGGCTACACCTTC.

This clone has only a few counts. V usage is TRBV28 and J usage is TRBJ1-5; 9 bases line up with TRBD1. Germline loops: CDR1 MDHEN, CDR2 SYDVKM. The CDR3 length is 15 residues. V lost 6 bases and J lost 4; bases outside the gene matches: 7. The CDR3 loop reads CASSATGGYNQPQHF. CDR3 DNA: TGTGCCAGCAGCGCGACAGGGGGTTATAATCAGCCCCAGCATTTT.

The chain has TRBV18 and TRBJ1-2; 10 nucleotides match TRBD1. V lost 1 base to trimming and J lost 8 bases; unmatched junction nucleotides: 4. The germline V gene encodes CDR1 KGHSH and CDR2 LQKENI. CDR3 size: 14 residues. The CDR3, as DNA: TGTGCCAGCTCACCACTCGGGACAGGGGACGGCTACACCTTC. Encoded protein: CASSPLGTGDGYTF.

V gene TRBV5-6 combines with J gene TRBJ2-1; maybe TRBD1 (5 bases). The V and J ends lost 4 bases and 9 bases respectively, with 11 bases between them. Germline V gives CDR1 SGHDT, CDR2 YYEEEE. The CDR3 has 12 residues. This chain's CDR3 is CASSLLRAEQFF. CDR3 nucleotides: TGTGCCAGCAGCCTCCTCAGGGCTGAGCAGTTCTTC.

The chain employs TRBV5-6 and TRBJ2-5; D is possibly TRBD1 (6 bases). Germline CDR1 and CDR2: SGHDT and YYEEEE. Trimming removed 4 bases at V and 5 bases at J, with 21 bases between. The CDR3 consists of 16 residues. CDR3 protein: CASSPHRARTGETQYF. The CDR3 nucleotides are TGTGCCAGCAGCCCACACAGGGCCCGGACCGGCGAGACCCAGTACTTC.

This sequence joins TRBV7-3 and TRBJ1-1; D possibly corresponds to TRBD1 (6 bases). The CDR3 consists of 13 residues. V lost 2 bases and J lost 4, with 8 bases in between. The germline CDR1 and CDR2 sequences are SGHTA and FQGTGA. CDR3 coding DNA: TGTGCCAGCAGCTTACAGGGGACCACTGAAGCTTTCTTT. This sequence encodes CASSLQGTTEAFF.

This chain joins TRBV2 and TRBJ2-1, with 8 bases matching TRBD2. The V and J ends lost 5 bases and 5 bases, in that order; junction bases with no gene match: 14. CDR1 SNHLY and CDR2 FYNNEI come from the germline V gene. This CDR3 has 17 amino acids. This chain's CDR3 is CASSWTRARGANNEQFF. The CDR3 region has the DNA TGTGCCAGCAGTTGGACTAGAGCGCGGGGGGCAAACAATGAGCAGTTCTTC.

The J gene is TRBJ2-7, the V gene TRBV9; TRBD1 matches 9 bases. This CDR3 has 14 amino acids. With 3 bases clipped from V and 7 bases from J, the junction kept 8 bases outside the gene matches. In germline, CDR1 is SGDLS, CDR2 YYNGEE. The CDR3 loop is CASSDGTGLWEQYF. In DNA, the CDR3 is TGTGCCAGCAGCGACGGGACAGGGCTGTGGGAGCAGTACTTC.

The V gene is TRBV28, the J gene TRBJ2-2; tentatively, D is TRBD1 (6 bases). V lost 5 bases to trimming and J lost 3 bases, with 13 bases between them. CDR3 size: 15 residues. Per the germline V gene, CDR1 is MDHEN and CDR2 is SYDVKM. This chain's CDR3 is CASSRPDSYTGELFF. Here the CDR3 DNA reads TGTGCCAGCAGTCGACCGGACAGCTACACCGGGGAGCTGTTTTTT.

The chain has TRBV19 and TRBJ2-3, with a weak D call TRBD2 (5 bases). Trimming took 1 base from V and 2 from J, leaving 10 bases between them. There are 15 residues in the CDR3. The V gene's germline CDR1 is LNHDA and CDR2 SQIVND (reference sequence). The CDR3 region is CASSIGGAITDTQYF. CDR3 bases: TGTGCCAGTAGTATAGGGGGAGCGATCACAGATACGCAGTATTTT.

The chain uses TRBV5-1 and TRBJ2-2; no firm D call. This CDR3 comprises 16 residues. Per germline, CDR1 SGHRS and CDR2 YFSETQ. V was clipped by 3 bases and J by 3 bases, with 15 bases between them. This chain's CDR3 is CASSYSQELYTGELFF. In nucleotides, the CDR3 is TGCGCCAGCAGCTACTCCCAAGAGCTCTACACCGGGGAGCTGTTTTTT.

CDR3 coding DNA: TGTGCCAGCAGACTCCCCGGGGGGACTGAAGCTTTCTTT. Translating it yields CASRLPGGTEAFF. This sequence joins TRBV28 and TRBJ1-1, with a possible D match to TRBD1 (5 bases). Trimming stripped 6 bases from V and 5 bases from J, with 13 bases between. CDR3 size: 13 residues. Germline V gene lookup returns CDR1 MDHEN and CDR2 SYDVKM.

The chain carries TRBV7-8 and TRBJ2-5, with D tentatively TRBD1 (6 bases). CDR3 length: 13 residues. The V end was cut by 2 bases, the J end by 5 bases, with 9 bases between. Germline CDR1 is SGHVS and CDR2 is FQNEAQ. CDR3 amino acids: CASSLSGEETQYF. CDR3 DNA: TGTGCCAGCAGCTTATCAGGGGAGGAGACCCAGTACTTC.

The rearrangement joins TRBV10-1 to TRBJ2-3, with 12 bases identical to TRBD2. The germline V gene encodes CDR1 WNHNN and CDR2 SYGVQD (reference sequence). The CDR3 extends over 18 amino acids. Trimming at V came to 6 bases and at J to 3 bases, leaving 13 bases not matched to a gene. DNA of the CDR3: TGCGCCAGCAGCTCGGGACTAGCGGGCCATACAACGACAGATACGCAGTATTTT. Translated, it gives CASSSGLAGHTTTDTQYF.